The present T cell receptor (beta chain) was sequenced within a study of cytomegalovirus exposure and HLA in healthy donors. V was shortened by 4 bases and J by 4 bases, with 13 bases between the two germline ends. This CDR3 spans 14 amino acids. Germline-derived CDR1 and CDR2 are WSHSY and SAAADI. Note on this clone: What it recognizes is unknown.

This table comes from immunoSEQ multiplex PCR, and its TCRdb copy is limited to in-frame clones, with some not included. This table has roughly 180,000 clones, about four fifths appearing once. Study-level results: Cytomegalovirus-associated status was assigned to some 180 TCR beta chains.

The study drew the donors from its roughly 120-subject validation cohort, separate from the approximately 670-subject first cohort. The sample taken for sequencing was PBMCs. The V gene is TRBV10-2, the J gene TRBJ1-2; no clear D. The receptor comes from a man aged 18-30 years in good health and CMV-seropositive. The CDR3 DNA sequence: TGCGCCAGCAGTGTAGAGGGAGAAGGCTATGGCTACACCTTC. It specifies CASSVEGEGYGYTF.